This TCR beta chain was profiled in a study of blood T cells in healthy people across ages. The germline V gene encodes CDR1 SQVTM and CDR2 ANQGSEA. Trimming pared 7 bases from V and 2 bases from J, leaving 10 bases between. The CDR3 runs 12 residues. It was with a sample-barcoded 5' primer and a J-beta primer mix that a second PCR of roughly 7 to 12 cycles was run. The template-switch adaptor was a 5' adaptor with 12 random nucleotides. It tagged each cDNA molecule. Via MiXCR, TCRdb re-called the 5' RACE reads, giving one row per CDR3 protein. The sample shows more than 500,000 distinct CDR3 sequences, approximately 27% of them seen only once. This clonotype has a handful of counts. Its antigen is as yet unknown. Broader study findings: Diversity was estimated from one million T cells, and these estimates were considered underestimates.

Sequencing was performed on blood. The chain joins TRBV29-1 to TRBJ2-3, with a possible D match to TRBD2 (6 bases). This receptor was taken from a woman aged 65 to 85 in good health. Here the CDR3 DNA reads TGCAGCGGGGGCGGGAACACAGATACGCAGTATTTT. This translates into CSGGGNTDTQYF.